In this sample, the clone carrying this T cell receptor beta chain turned up a few times. The target antigen is unknown. Trimming took 1 base from V and 8 from J, leaving 14 bases between them. The CDR3 is made up of 14 amino acids. Looked up from germline, CDR1 is MGHRA and CDR2 is YSYEKL. The sample is drawn from a study of response to subunit inactivated influenza vaccine. Via MiXCR, TCRdb re-called the RT-PCR reads, giving one row per CDR3 protein. The sample consists of a few hundred thousand distinct CDR3 sequences, around 15% of them appearing once. The study, taken as a whole, reports: Researchers suggested that each seasonal influenza vaccination recruits few new T cells.

This TCR was sampled from a man aged 45-65 years who received an inactivated influenza vaccine. The material was PBMCs from blood, obtained 11 to 12 days after vaccination. The chain recombines TRBV4-1 with TRBJ1-2; D not resolved. The CDR3, as DNA: TGCGCCAGCAGCCAAGTTAACTGGAGCGGGGGCTACACCTTC. Protein product: CASSQVNWSGGYTF.